This passage covers 23 T cell receptor beta chains from one sample sequenced in a study of long-term antiretroviral therapy in people with HIV. Survey level was the resolution at which the v3.0 immunoSEQ assay ran. The table came from immunoSEQ multiplex PCR; TCRdb's copy has only in-frame clones and leaves some out. Of roughly 12,000 clones detected, 82% appear once; the ten largest clones hold roughly 18%. The starting material was unsorted PBMCs, obtained roughly 8 years after starting antiretroviral therapy. These receptors were obtained from a man aged 50 to 60 with HIV.

The gene calls are TRBV30 and TRBJ2-7, with a weak D call TRBD1 (6 bases). V lost 1 base, J lost 6 bases, and 10 bases lay in between. This CDR3 region has 12 residues. Germline V gene data show CDR1 as GTSNPN and CDR2 as SVGIG (reference sequence). This chain's CDR3 is CAWSATGTEQYF. The CDR3 DNA is TGTGCCTGGAGTGCGACAGGAACCGAGCAGTACTTC.

The chain couples TRBV28 to TRBJ2-3; the D gene is possibly TRBD2 (7 bases). Germline values: CDR1 MDHEN, CDR2 SYDVKM. The V and J ends lost 5 bases and 2 bases respectively, with 17 bases between them. The CDR3 spans 16 residues. CDR3 loop: CASSPSGGLFTDTQYF. The CDR3 coding sequence is TGTGCCAGCAGTCCCTCGGGGGGCCTATTCACAGATACGCAGTATTTT.

This clone was picked up a small number of times. The chain has TRBV9 and TRBJ2-3; unclear D gene. The V end lost 0 bases, the J end lost 4 bases, and 12 bases lay between the germline ends. This CDR3 comprises 15 residues. CDR1 and CDR2 from the germline V gene are SGDLS and YYNGEE. CDR3 region: CASSVGVLGSDTQYF. The CDR3 coding sequence is TGTGCCAGCAGCGTAGGGGTTCTGGGCTCAGATACGCAGTATTTT.

The chain recombines TRBV7-8 with TRBJ1-1, with D unclear. CDR3 length: 14 residues. Trimming removed 5 bases from V and 1 base from J, with 11 bases in between. Germline V gene sequence: CDR1 SGHVS, CDR2 FQNEAQ. The CDR3 here is CASSPYAGNTEAFF. Written as DNA, the CDR3 is TGTGCCAGCAGCCCCTATGCGGGGAACACTGAAGCTTTCTTT.

V usage is TRBV10-3 and J usage is TRBJ1-2; no firm D call. Germline V gene lookup returns CDR1 ENHRY and CDR2 SYGVKD. The CDR3 sequence is 17 residues long. Trimming removed 0 bases from V and 0 bases from J, with 14 bases in between. The CDR3 coding sequence is TGTGCCATCAGTGAGTCAGAGTTCCTCTTAGCTAACTATGGCTACACCTTC. Translating gives CAISESEFLLANYGYTF.

This sequence joins TRBV12-5 and TRBJ1-2; TRBD1 might be the D (5 bases). Trimming cost V 1 base and J 6 bases, with 6 bases left between them. There are 12 residues in the CDR3. Germline assignment: CDR1 LGHNT and CDR2 FRNRAP. CDR3 loop: CASGLEGHGYTF. CDR3 DNA sequence: TGTGCTAGTGGTTTGGAGGGACATGGCTACACCTTC. The entire variable domain, with the rest obtained from reference TRBV12-5 and TRBJ1-2, is as follows: DARVTQTPRHKVTEMGQEVTMRCQPILGHNTVFWYRQTMMQGLELLAYFRNRAPLDDSGMPKDRFSAEMPDATLATLKIQPSEPRDSAVYFCASGLEGHGYTFGSGTRLTVV.

For the CDR3, the DNA is TGCAGCGTTGACTACGGGAGTACTGAAGCTTTCTTT. It specifies CSVDYGSTEAFF. The V gene is TRBV29-1, the J gene TRBJ1-1; no reliable D call. V was trimmed by 3 bases and J by 5 bases, leaving 10 bases between them. The germline V gene has CDR1 SQVTM and CDR2 ANQGSEA. The CDR3 covers 12 residues.

The chain is built from TRBV9 and TRBJ1-2, with 7 bases matching TRBD1. The CDR3 length is 14 residues. With V trimmed by 3 bases and J by 4 bases, 6 bases remained unmatched. Germline V lookup: CDR1 SGDLS, CDR2 YYNGEE. The CDR3 nucleotides read TGTGCCAGCAGCGAGGGGGCGGCGGGCTATGGCTACACCTTC. It codes for CASSEGAAGYGYTF.

The V gene is TRBV19, the J gene TRBJ1-1, with D maybe TRBD1 (5 bases). CDR1 is LNHDA and CDR2 is SQIVND in the germline V gene (reference sequence). The CDR3 extends over 18 amino acids. The V end was cut by 2 bases, the J end by 1 base, with 20 bases between. DNA of the CDR3: TGTGCCAGTAGTATACCCACATTTGGGACCCAAGAGAACACTGAAGCTTTCTTT. Its protein is CASSIPTFGTQENTEAFF.

The chain carries TRBV2 and TRBJ1-4; 7 bases line up with TRBD1. The germline CDR1 and CDR2 sequences are SNHLY and FYNNEI. J was trimmed by 4 bases and V by 7 bases; bases with no gene match: 9. This CDR3 is built from 15 residues. As DNA, the CDR3 is TGTGCCAGCATTGAGACAGGGTATGGTAATGAAAAACTGTTTTTT. Its protein product is CASIETGYGNEKLFF.

CDR3 in DNA: TGCGCCAGCAGCCAATCCCCAGGTAGAGGGGATACGCAGTATTTT. As protein: CASSQSPGRGDTQYF. The genes are TRBV4-1 and TRBJ2-3; weak D call: TRBD2 (5 bases). V lost 2 bases, J lost 6 bases, and 15 bases lay in between. Looked up from germline, CDR1 is MGHRA and CDR2 is YSYEKL. The CDR3 spans 15 residues.

The chain combines TRBV1 with TRBJ2-2; the D segment call TRBD1 is taken from the table without a DNA check. TRBV1 is given as a pseudogene. This CDR3 has 17 amino acids. As DNA, the CDR3 is TGCACCAGCAGCCAAGACGGACAGGGGTATGTGCCCGGGGAGCTGTTTTTT. Amino acids: CTSSQDGQGYVPGELFF.

This chain links TRBV6-6 with TRBJ2-3; 9 bases align to TRBD2. Germline CDR1 is MNHNY and CDR2 is SVGAGI (reference sequence). The J segment lost 0 bases and the V segment lost 8 bases, leaving 3 bases of the junction unmatched. The CDR3 covers 14 residues. CDR3: CASGSGGSTDTQYF. CDR3 bases: TGTGCCAGCGGAAGCGGGGGGAGCACAGATACGCAGTATTTT.

V gene TRBV6-1 combines with J gene TRBJ1-5, with D unclear. The V gene lost 7 bases and the J gene lost 6 bases, with 10 bases spanning the gap. The length of the CDR3 is 12 residues. Germline V CDR1 and CDR2: MNHNS, SASEGT. The CDR3 nucleotides read TGTGCCAGCAACCTGGCCGCTCAGCCCCAGCATTTT. As protein: CASNLAAQPQHF.

V and J are TRBV5-6 and TRBJ2-1, with D perhaps TRBD1 (6 bases). The V end lost 5 bases, the J end lost 2 bases, and 14 bases lay between the germline ends. The CDR3 contains 15 residues. The germline V gene has CDR1 SGHDT and CDR2 YYEEEE. CDR3 sequence (DNA): TGTGCCAGCAGTTACAGGGTGGAAACCTACAATGAGCAGTTCTTC. This codes for CASSYRVETYNEQFF.

The V gene is TRBV29-1, the J gene TRBJ2-3, with 7 positions matching TRBD2. V lost 6 bases, J lost 3 bases, and 12 bases stayed unmatched. This CDR3 contains 15 residues. Per the germline V gene, CDR1 is SQVTM and CDR2 is ANQGSEA. The CDR3 spells CSVPLPSGATDTQYF. The DNA for the CDR3 is TGCAGCGTCCCTCTACCTAGCGGTGCGACAGATACGCAGTATTTT.

The genes are TRBV12-5 and TRBJ2-3; D might be TRBD1 or TRBD2, each matching 5 bases. Germline lookup yields CDR1 LGHNT and CDR2 FRNRAP. Trimming took off 8 bases at V and 2 bases at J, with 14 bases between the two ends. The CDR3 has 14 amino acids. This CDR3 is CASLHGGATDTQYF. The CDR3 DNA reads as TGTGCTAGTTTACATGGGGGTGCCACAGATACGCAGTATTTT. Using reference TRBV12-5 and TRBJ2-3 for the parts outside the CDR3, the full variable domain is DARVTQTPRHKVTEMGQEVTMRCQPILGHNTVFWYRQTMMQGLELLAYFRNRAPLDDSGMPKDRFSAEMPDATLATLKIQPSEPRDSAVYFCASLHGGATDTQYFGPGTRLTVL.

The chain employs TRBV5-1 and TRBJ2-7, with TRBD1 as a possible D gene (5 bases). The ends were cut back, 4 bases at V and 3 bases at J, with 11 bases in the middle. Germline V gene sequence: CDR1 SGHRS, CDR2 YFSETQ. This CDR3 is built from 13 residues. DNA for the CDR3: TGCGCCAGCAGCCTAGGGGTTTTCTACGAGCAGTACTTC. This sequence encodes CASSLGVFYEQYF.

This chain joins TRBV7-8 and TRBJ2-1; 7 bases fit TRBD1. V shed 7 bases and J 4 bases; nucleotides not matched to a gene: 7. The CDR3 contains 14 residues. In germline, CDR1 is SGHVS, CDR2 FQNEAQ. The CDR3 DNA follows: TGTGCCAGCAACATCCCAGGGGGATACAATGAGCAGTTCTTC. Translated, it gives CASNIPGGYNEQFF.

The chain is built from TRBV2 and TRBJ2-7; 7 bases agree with TRBD1. After removal of 6 bases from V and 4 bases from J, the junction contained 9 bases not matched to a gene. The V gene's germline CDR1 is SNHLY and CDR2 FYNNEI. The CDR3 sequence is 14 residues long. The CDR3 coding sequence is TGTGCCAGCAGCCGTCGGGACAGCCCGTACGAGCAGTACTTC. Its translation: CASSRRDSPYEQYF.

The chain recombines TRBV19 with TRBJ2-3; D might be TRBD1 or TRBD2, each matching 5 bases. The CDR3 is made up of 13 amino acids. V gave up 7 bases and J gave up 4 bases, with 12 bases separating them. The germline V gene has CDR1 LNHDA and CDR2 SQIVND (reference sequence). The CDR3 here is CASTLQGADTQYF. CDR3 sequence (DNA): TGTGCCAGTACCCTCCAGGGAGCAGATACGCAGTATTTT.

The CDR3 coding sequence is TGCGCCAGCAGCCAAGAGTCTAACTGGCGCTACTATGGCTACACCTTC. It translates to CASSQESNWRYYGYTF. This rearrangement joins TRBV4-1 to TRBJ1-2; D is undetermined. This CDR3 is built from 16 residues. The V end lost 0 bases, the J end lost 3 bases, and 14 bases lay between the germline ends. Germline CDR1 and CDR2: MGHRA and YSYEKL.

The chain combines TRBV19 with TRBJ2-3, with a possible D match to TRBD2 (6 bases). Trimming stripped 3 bases from V and 2 bases from J, with 9 bases between. Germline V gene lookup returns CDR1 LNHDA and CDR2 SQIVND (reference sequence). The CDR3 has 14 amino acids. The DNA for the CDR3 is TGTGCCAGTAGTATCGGGGAGGTCACAGATACGCAGTATTTT. It yields the protein CASSIGEVTDTQYF.